A selection of T cell receptor beta chains follows, all from one sample in a study of blood T cell repertoires in COVID-19. The data were produced by immunoSEQ multiplex PCR, yet TCRdb's version contains in-frame clones alone and is incomplete. Of 240,000 or so clones detected, about 86% appear once; the ten largest clones hold over 3%. Source material: peripheral blood. These receptors were collected from a woman aged 30 to 39 who had recovered from COVID-19. Both conserved end residues are part of each CDR3. D genes are given only for firm matches. Rows give clone size only sometimes, using once, few, many, or a class for an expanded clone.

j_call: TRBJ2-7
d_call: TRBD2
v_call: TRBV27
clone_size: .
cdr3_aa: CATMGLAGGLDSYEQYF
cdr3_nt: TGTGCCACCATGGGACTAGCGGGGGGACTCGACTCCTACGAGCAGTACTTC

j_call: TRBJ2-7
d_call: .
v_call: TRBV10-2
clone_size: .
cdr3_aa: CASSERGSEQYF
cdr3_nt: TGCGCCAGCAGTGAACGTGGCAGCGAGCAGTACTTC

j_call: TRBJ2-5
d_call: TRBD1
v_call: TRBV7-8
clone_size: .
cdr3_aa: CASNVQGAEETQYF
cdr3_nt: TGTGCCAGCAACGTACAGGGGGCTGAAGAGACCCAGTACTTC

j_call: TRBJ1-2
d_call: .
v_call: TRBV29-1
clone_size: .
cdr3_aa: CSVEAGGGGYTF
cdr3_nt: TGCAGCGTTGAAGCAGGAGGAGGTGGCTACACCTTC

j_call: TRBJ2-7
d_call: TRBD2
v_call: TRBV18
clone_size: .
cdr3_aa: CASSPRAALGAGAGYEQYF
cdr3_nt: TGTGCCAGCTCACCACGGGCCGCTCTGGGAGCGGGGGCCGGCTACGAGCAGTACTTC

j_call: TRBJ1-2
d_call: .
v_call: TRBV12-1
clone_size: .
cdr3_aa: CASSSYGYTF
cdr3_nt: TGTGCCAGCAGCTCTTATGGCTACACCTTC

j_call: TRBJ2-1
d_call: TRBD2
v_call: TRBV3-1/TRBV3-2
clone_size: .
cdr3_aa: CASSQSGGAVDEQFF
cdr3_nt: TGTGCCAGCAGCCAAAGCGGGGGGGCCGTAGATGAGCAGTTCTTC

j_call: TRBJ1-5
d_call: .
v_call: TRBV9
clone_size: .
cdr3_aa: CASSRGGTNQPQHF
cdr3_nt: TGTGCCAGCAGCAGGGGGGGAACTAATCAGCCCCAGCATTTT

j_call: TRBJ2-1
d_call: .
v_call: TRBV2
clone_size: .
cdr3_aa: CASNGGPHNEQFF
cdr3_nt: TGTGCCAGCAACGGGGGGCCTCACAATGAGCAGTTCTTC

j_call: TRBJ2-1
d_call: .
v_call: TRBV5-1
clone_size: .
cdr3_aa: CASRFPGSSYNEQFF
cdr3_nt: TGCGCCAGCAGATTCCCCGGGTCCTCCTACAATGAGCAGTTCTTC

j_call: TRBJ1-1
d_call: .
v_call: TRBV29-1
clone_size: .
cdr3_aa: CSALPTRVFRTSTEAFF
cdr3_nt: TGCAGCGCCCTACCGACCAGGGTGTTCCGGACGAGCACTGAAGCTTTCTTT

j_call: TRBJ1-2
d_call: .
v_call: TRBV28
clone_size: .
cdr3_aa: CASSSPDRLNYGYTF
cdr3_nt: TGTGCCAGCAGTTCACCGGACAGACTTAACTATGGCTACACCTTC

j_call: TRBJ1-4
d_call: TRBD1
v_call: TRBV6-1
clone_size: .
cdr3_aa: CASSEPGQLKEKLFF
cdr3_nt: TGTGCCAGCAGTGAGCCGGGACAGTTAAAGGAAAAACTGTTTTTT

j_call: TRBJ1-1
d_call: TRBD1
v_call: TRBV27
clone_size: .
cdr3_aa: CASSLLGQGSTEAFF
cdr3_nt: TGTGCCAGCAGTCTATTAGGACAGGGGAGTACTGAAGCTTTCTTT

j_call: TRBJ1-1
d_call: TRBD1
v_call: TRBV19
clone_size: .
cdr3_aa: CASSRGTDIVGAFF
cdr3_nt: TGTGCCAGTAGCAGGGGGACAGACATAGTAGGAGCTTTCTTT

j_call: TRBJ2-7
d_call: .
v_call: TRBV7-2
clone_size: .
cdr3_aa: CASSFGGSYEQYF
cdr3_nt: TGTGCCAGCAGCTTCGGCGGGTCCTACGAGCAGTACTTC

j_call: TRBJ2-6
d_call: .
v_call: TRBV7-8
clone_size: .
cdr3_aa: CASSSGVREGANVLTF
cdr3_nt: TGTGCCAGCAGCTCAGGCGTGCGGGAAGGGGCCAACGTCCTGACTTTC

j_call: TRBJ2-7
d_call: .
v_call: TRBV2
clone_size: .
cdr3_aa: CASSTSYEQYF
cdr3_nt: TGTGCCAGCAGTACCAGCTACGAGCAGTACTTC

j_call: TRBJ2-1
d_call: .
v_call: TRBV6-1
clone_size: .
cdr3_aa: CASSDLGARNADEQFF
cdr3_nt: TGTGCCAGCAGTGACTTGGGGGCCCGGAATGCCGATGAGCAGTTCTTC

j_call: TRBJ2-2
d_call: TRBD1
v_call: TRBV9
clone_size: .
cdr3_aa: CASSVVGQATGELFF
cdr3_nt: TGTGCCAGCAGCGTAGTGGGACAGGCCACCGGGGAGCTGTTTTTT

j_call: TRBJ2-3
d_call: TRBD1
v_call: TRBV5-1
clone_size: .
cdr3_aa: CASSDGQGDTQYF
cdr3_nt: TGCGCCAGCAGCGACGGACAGGGAGATACGCAGTATTTT

j_call: TRBJ2-7
d_call: .
v_call: TRBV18
clone_size: .
cdr3_aa: CASSLIEGRGYEQYF
cdr3_nt: TGTGCCAGCTCACTTATTGAGGGTAGAGGTTACGAGCAGTACTTC

j_call: TRBJ2-6
d_call: TRBD2
v_call: TRBV5-4
clone_size: .
cdr3_aa: CASSLVSGGAAGANVLTF
cdr3_nt: TGTGCCAGCAGCTTGGTTAGCGGGGGGGCGGCTGGGGCCAACGTCCTGACTTTC

j_call: TRBJ1-4
d_call: TRBD1
v_call: TRBV2
clone_size: .
cdr3_aa: CASSTGTGGWRTNEKLFF
cdr3_nt: TGTGCCAGCAGTACCGGGACAGGGGGCTGGAGGACTAATGAAAAACTGTTTTTT

j_call: TRBJ2-3
d_call: .
v_call: TRBV29-1
clone_size: .
cdr3_aa: CSVEPPERGTDTQYF
cdr3_nt: TGCAGCGTTGAACCCCCAGAACGGGGCACAGATACGCAGTATTTT

j_call: TRBJ1-1
d_call: .
v_call: TRBV5-4
clone_size: .
cdr3_aa: CASSLDPVMNTEAFF
cdr3_nt: TGTGCCAGCAGCTTGGATCCCGTAATGAACACTGAAGCTTTCTTT

j_call: TRBJ2-7
d_call: TRBD2
v_call: TRBV7-9
clone_size: once
cdr3_aa: CASSTAGGAPYEQYF
cdr3_nt: TGTGCCAGCAGCACCGCGGGGGGGGCCCCCTACGAGCAGTACTTC

j_call: TRBJ1-4
d_call: .
v_call: TRBV3-1/TRBV3-2
clone_size: few
cdr3_aa: CASSQRNEKLFF
cdr3_nt: TGTGCCAGCAGCCAGAGGAATGAAAAACTGTTTTTT

j_call: TRBJ1-2
d_call: .
v_call: TRBV12-3/TRBV12-4
clone_size: .
cdr3_aa: CASSPQGWVGYTF
cdr3_nt: TGTGCCAGCAGTCCCCAGGGATGGGTCGGCTACACCTTC

j_call: TRBJ2-7
d_call: .
v_call: TRBV20-1
clone_size: .
cdr3_aa: CSASFGFKGSRLGEQYF
cdr3_nt: TGCAGTGCTAGTTTCGGTTTTAAGGGGTCTAGATTGGGAGAGCAGTACTTC

j_call: TRBJ2-7
d_call: .
v_call: TRBV27
clone_size: .
cdr3_aa: CASSSSPSYEQYF
cdr3_nt: TGTGCCAGCAGTTCCTCCCCTTCGTACGAGCAGTACTTC

j_call: TRBJ2-2
d_call: .
v_call: TRBV10-3
clone_size: .
cdr3_aa: CAISREESNTGELFF
cdr3_nt: TGTGCCATCTCTAGGGAGGAATCGAACACCGGGGAGCTGTTTTTT

j_call: TRBJ1-1
d_call: .
v_call: TRBV19
clone_size: .
cdr3_aa: CASSMVSVAEAFF
cdr3_nt: TGTGCCAGTAGTATGGTTTCAGTTGCCGAAGCTTTCTTT